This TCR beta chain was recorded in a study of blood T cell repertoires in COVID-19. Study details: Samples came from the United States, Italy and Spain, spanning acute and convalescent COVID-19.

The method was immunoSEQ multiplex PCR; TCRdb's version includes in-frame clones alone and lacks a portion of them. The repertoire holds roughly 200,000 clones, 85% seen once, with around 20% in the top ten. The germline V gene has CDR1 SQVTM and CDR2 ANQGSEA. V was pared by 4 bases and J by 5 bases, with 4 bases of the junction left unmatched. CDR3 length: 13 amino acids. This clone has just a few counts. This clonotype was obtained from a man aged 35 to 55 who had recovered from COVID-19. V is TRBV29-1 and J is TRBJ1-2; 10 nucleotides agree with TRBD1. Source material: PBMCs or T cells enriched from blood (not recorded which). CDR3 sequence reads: CSVGDRGAYGYTF. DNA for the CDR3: TGCAGCGTTGGGGACAGGGGCGCATATGGCTACACCTTC.